This passage covers 17 T cell receptor beta chains from one sample sequenced in a study of radiotherapy plus CTLA-4 blockade in lung cancer. Assay: immunoSEQ multiplex PCR; the TCRdb copy retains only in-frame clones and omits some. The sample records 55,000 to 80,000 clones, around 77% being singletons. Sequencing used peripheral blood, obtained from a patient treated with radiotherapy plus ipilimumab. The receptor source for this set is a human donor with non-small cell lung cancer who had a complete response to radiotherapy plus ipilimumab.

The chain is built from TRBV4-1 and TRBJ2-1, with D maybe TRBD2 (6 bases). V lost 0 bases to trimming and J lost 1 base, with 13 bases between them. The CDR3 is made up of 17 amino acids. Looked up from germline, CDR1 is MGHRA and CDR2 is YSYEKL. The CDR3 sequence: CASSQDRTTGSYNEQFF. CDR3 DNA sequence: TGCGCCAGCAGCCAAGATAGGACTACCGGATCCTACAATGAGCAGTTCTTC.

The chain joins TRBV14 to TRBJ2-5, with 10 bases matching TRBD2. This CDR3 comprises 16 residues. The germline V gene encodes CDR1 SGHDN and CDR2 FVKESK. V dropped 4 bases and J dropped 5; count of bases not matched to a gene: 10. The CDR3: CASSPLAGAYVETQYF. CDR3 sequence (DNA): TGTGCCAGCAGCCCCCTAGCGGGGGCCTATGTGGAGACCCAGTACTTC.

The rearrangement uses TRBV30 and TRBJ1-3, with no clear D. V was cut by 0 bases and J by 1 base, with 7 bases left in between. Germline values: CDR1 GTSNPN, CDR2 SVGIG (reference sequence). The CDR3 runs 14 residues. The DNA for the CDR3 is TGTGCCTGGAGTGTAGGGCTGTCTGGAAACACCATATATTTT. It yields the protein CAWSVGLSGNTIYF.

The CDR3 DNA sequence: TGTGCCAGTAGTACTTACCCCACAGATACGCAGTATTTT. Protein sequence: CASSTYPTDTQYF. V gene TRBV19 combines with J gene TRBJ2-3; D call uncertain. CDR1 LNHDA and CDR2 SQIVND come from the germline V gene (reference sequence). This CDR3 is built from 13 residues. The germline V and J ends were trimmed by 4 bases and 2 bases, with 7 bases remaining between them.

The genes are TRBV19 and TRBJ1-5; D unresolved. This CDR3 has 14 residues. Between the trimmed V and J ends, which lost 11 bases and 1 base, there was a span of 15 bases. Germline V gene lookup returns CDR1 LNHDA and CDR2 SQIVND (reference sequence). This CDR3 is CAVSGGWSNQPQHF. The CDR3 DNA follows: TGTGCCGTGTCTGGTGGGTGGAGCAATCAGCCCCAGCATTTT.

V gene TRBV7-9 combines with J gene TRBJ2-4, with D perhaps matching TRBD2 (6 bases). The ends were cut back, 3 bases at V and 3 bases at J, with 15 bases in the middle. CDR1 and CDR2 (germline): SEHNR, FQNEAQ (reference sequence). This CDR3 is 16 amino acids long. The CDR3 nucleotides read TGTGCCAGCAGCTTTCGCCGGGGGAATAGCAAAAACATTCAGTACTTC. Amino acid sequence: CASSFRRGNSKNIQYF.

The chain uses TRBV27 and TRBJ2-1, with D perhaps matching TRBD1 (5 bases). Trimming removed 2 bases at V and 10 bases at J, with 12 bases between. CDR1 is MNHEY and CDR2 is SMNVEV in the germline V gene (reference sequence). The CDR3 loop spans 13 amino acids. The CDR3 spells CASSLRRQQEQFF. The CDR3 DNA sequence: TGTGCCAGCAGTTTAAGGAGACAGCAAGAGCAGTTCTTC.

In its sample, this clone was seen a few times. The chain is built from TRBV2 and TRBJ1-1; weak D call: TRBD1 (5 bases). Trimming cost V 8 bases and J 0 bases, with 10 bases left between them. CDR3 length: 13 amino acids. The germline CDR1 and CDR2 sequences are SNHLY and FYNNEI. This CDR3 is CASGWGMNTEAFF. CDR3 nucleotides: TGTGCCAGCGGGTGGGGGATGAACACTGAAGCTTTCTTT.

The chain joins TRBV6-6 to TRBJ1-3; D uncertain. V lost 6 bases and J lost 3, with 9 bases in between. The CDR3 loop spans 13 amino acids. The V gene's germline CDR1 is MNHNY and CDR2 SVGAGI (reference sequence). CDR3 coding DNA: TGTGCCAGCAGCGATGTAGGTGGAAACACCATATATTTT. Protein sequence: CASSDVGGNTIYF.

The chain uses TRBV29-1 and TRBJ2-2; 7 bases line up with TRBD1. Trimming cost V 4 bases and J 7 bases; bases outside gene matches: 6. The CDR3 consists of 13 residues. From germline, CDR1 is SQVTM and CDR2 ANQGSEA. The CDR3 sequence is CSVVGGPIGELFF. The CDR3 DNA reads TGCAGCGTTGTAGGGGGCCCGATCGGGGAGCTGTTTTTT.

The chain uses TRBV7-2 and TRBJ2-7; D may be TRBD2 (7 bases). Per germline, CDR1 SGHTA and CDR2 FQGNSA. V was pared by 7 bases and J by 1 base, with 17 bases between. This CDR3 comprises 15 residues. Here the CDR3 DNA reads TGTGCCAGCACCATAGGACGGGGGGCATCCTACGAGCAGTACTTC. This encodes CASTIGRGASYEQYF. Full variable domain (missing parts from reference TRBV7-2 and TRBJ2-7): GAGVSQSPSNKVTEKGKDVELRCDPISGHTALYWYRQSLGQGLEFLIYFQGNSAPDKSGLPSDRFSAERTGGSVSTLTIQRTQQEDSAVYLCASTIGRGASYEQYFGPGTRLTVT.

This clone was seen only once. The chain has TRBV5-4 and TRBJ2-5; D is unresolved. The CDR3 extends over 14 amino acids. CDR1 SGHNT and CDR2 YYREEE come from the germline V gene (reference sequence). The V and J ends lost 0 bases and 0 bases respectively, with 6 bases between them. CDR3 in DNA: TGTGCCAGCAGCTTGGTTACAGACCAAGAGACCCAGTACTTC. This encodes CASSLVTDQETQYF. Full variable domain (outside the CDR3, taken from reference TRBV5-4 and TRBJ2-5): ETGVTQSPTHLIKTRGQQVTLRCSSQSGHNTVSWYQQALGQGPQFIFQYYREEENGRGNFPPRFSGLQFPNYSSELNVNALELDDSALYLCASSLVTDQETQYFGPGTRLLVL.

The chain joins TRBV27 to TRBJ2-6; 9 nucleotides match TRBD1. Germline assignment: CDR1 MNHEY and CDR2 SMNVEV (reference sequence). This CDR3 contains 16 residues. J lost 0 bases, V lost 5 bases, and 2 bases had no gene match. The CDR3 protein is CASSEDRGSGANVLTF. Here the CDR3 DNA reads TGTGCCAGCAGTGAGGACAGGGGCTCTGGGGCCAACGTCCTGACTTTC.

The sample holds a few counts of this clone. This chain links TRBV10-3 with TRBJ2-3; 7 bases agree with TRBD1. Germline V CDR1 and CDR2: ENHRY, SYGVKD. The J segment lost 2 bases and the V segment lost 10 bases, leaving 9 bases of the junction unmatched. The length of the CDR3 is 14 residues. This CDR3 is CATTEGGPTDTQYF. CDR3 in DNA: TGTGCCACGACCGAAGGGGGCCCCACAGATACGCAGTATTTT.

The chain recombines TRBV5-1 with TRBJ2-2; D remains unclear. Trimming removed 2 bases at V and 2 bases at J, with 10 bases between. The V gene's germline CDR1 is SGHRS and CDR2 YFSETQ. The CDR3 runs 15 residues. The CDR3 bases are TGCGCCAGCAGCTTCTGGCAATCAAACACCGGGGAGCTGTTTTTT. Translation gives CASSFWQSNTGELFF.

The J gene is TRBJ1-1, the V gene TRBV5-6; D remains unclear. V dropped 2 bases and J dropped 1 base, with 6 bases sitting between them. This CDR3 region has 13 residues. Germline assignment: CDR1 SGHDT and CDR2 YYEEEE. The chain's CDR3 is CASSFWANTEAFF. Written as DNA, the CDR3 is TGTGCCAGCAGCTTCTGGGCGAACACTGAAGCTTTCTTT. Full variable domain (remainder filled in from reference TRBV5-6 and TRBJ1-1): DAGVTQSPTHLIKTRGQQVTLRCSPKSGHDTVSWYQQALGQGPQFIFQYYEEEERQRGNFPDRFSGHQFPNYSSELNVNALLLGDSALYLCASSFWANTEAFFGQGTRLTVV.

A word on this clone: A junction boundary mismatches the germline segment, possibly from a read error. CDR3 sequence: CASSLTGDTGELFF. CDR3 sequence (DNA): TGTGCTAGCAGCCTGACAGGGGACACCGGGGAGCTGTTTTTT. This sequence joins TRBV7-7 and TRBJ2-2; 8 bases are a match to TRBD1. The germline V gene encodes CDR1 SSHAT and CDR2 FNYEAQ (reference sequence). CDR3 length equals 14 residues.